The present entry profiles one T cell receptor beta chain with its context. Germline CDR1 reads MNHEY; CDR2 reads SMNVEV (reference sequence). Trimming left V 6 bases short and J 1 base short, with 20 bases between. The CDR3 runs 17 residues. The data derive from a study of blood T cell repertoires in COVID-19. Study details: The United States, Italy and Spain supplied acute and convalescent COVID-19 samples. PBMCs, B-cell-depleted T cells, or T cells were the source of the cDNA or gDNA that made up the material.

Per the study methods: By means of reference gene primer amplification, nucleated cell counts were estimated. Generated by immunoSEQ multiplex PCR, the TCRdb table keeps only in-frame clones and is missing some. For V, J and clone size, that table is used; D and trimming come from the DNA. The sample shows about 44,000 clones, about 89% of them seen only once. This receptor was identified in a man between 65 and 85 years old with active COVID-19. The sequencing sample was made of peripheral blood. The chain employs TRBV27 and TRBJ2-3; D might be TRBD2 (6 bases). This chain's CDR3 is CASRATGDSGGTDTQYF. CDR3 DNA: TGTGCCAGCAGGGCCACCGGGGACTCGGGGGGCACAGATACGCAGTATTTT.